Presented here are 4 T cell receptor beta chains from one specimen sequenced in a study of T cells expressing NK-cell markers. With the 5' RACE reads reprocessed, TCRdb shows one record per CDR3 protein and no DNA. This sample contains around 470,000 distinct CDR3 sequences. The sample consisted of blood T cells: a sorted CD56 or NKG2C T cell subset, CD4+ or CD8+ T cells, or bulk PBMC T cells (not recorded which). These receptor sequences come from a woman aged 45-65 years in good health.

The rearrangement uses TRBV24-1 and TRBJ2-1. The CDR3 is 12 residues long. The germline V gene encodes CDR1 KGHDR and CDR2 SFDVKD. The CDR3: CATSVRNNEQFF.

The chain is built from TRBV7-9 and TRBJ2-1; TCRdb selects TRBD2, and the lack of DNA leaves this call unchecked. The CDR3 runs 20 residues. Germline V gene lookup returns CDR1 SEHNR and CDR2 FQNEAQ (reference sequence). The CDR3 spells CASSLFRLAGRFSSYNEQFF. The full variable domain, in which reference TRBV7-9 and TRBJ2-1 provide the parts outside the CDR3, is DTGVSQNPRHKITKRGQNVTFRCDPISEHNRLYWYRQTLGQGPEFLTYFQNEAQLEKSRLLSDRFSAERPKGSFSTLEIQRTEQGDSAMYLCASSLFRLAGRFSSYNEQFFGPGTRLTVL.

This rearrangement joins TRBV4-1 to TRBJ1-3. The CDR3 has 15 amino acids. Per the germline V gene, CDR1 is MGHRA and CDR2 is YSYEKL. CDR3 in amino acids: CASSQDRSLGNTIYF.

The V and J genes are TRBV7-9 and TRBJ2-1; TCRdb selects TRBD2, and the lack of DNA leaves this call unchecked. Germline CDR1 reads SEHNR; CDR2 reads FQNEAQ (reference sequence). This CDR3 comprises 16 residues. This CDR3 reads CASRYGRRELNNEQFF.